These 9 T cell receptor beta chains originate from one sample sequenced in a study of shared clonotypes between healthy human individuals. Method: immunoSEQ multiplex PCR; TCRdb's copy keeps in-frame clones and lacks some. The sample carries over a million clones, under 80% recorded once. Source material: memory CD4+ T cells sorted from blood. As for subset: CD45RA-negative fraction. Every receptor here comes from a man younger than 35 in good health.

The chain carries TRBV5-5 and TRBJ1-4, with D unresolved. Trimming took 4 bases from V and 8 from J, leaving 9 bases between them. The CDR3 runs to 12 residues. Per the germline V gene, CDR1 is SGHKS and CDR2 is YYEKEE (reference sequence). CDR3 bases: TGTGCCAGCAGCGTGATGGAAGAAAAACTGTTTTTT. Protein product: CASSVMEEKLFF.

This sequence joins TRBV12-1 and TRBJ2-7; the D segment call TRBD2 is taken from the table without a DNA check. TRBV12-1 is reported as a pseudogene. This CDR3 has 11 residues. CDR3 loop: CASSCLYEQYF. DNA for the CDR3: TGTGCCAGCAGCTGTCTTTACGAGCAGTACTTC.

The gene calls are TRBV30 and TRBJ2-7, with 8 bases lining up with TRBD1. Trimming removed 0 bases from V and 3 bases from J; junction bases left unmatched: 7. This CDR3 comprises 15 residues. CDR1 is GTSNPN, CDR2 SVGIG, per germline (reference sequence). The CDR3 DNA follows: TGTGCCTGGAGTGTAGGGCAGGGGGCTATCTACGAGCAGTACTTC. Translated: CAWSVGQGAIYEQYF.

The CDR3 nucleotides read TGCAGCGTTACTTGGGGGCCGGCCGGAGCTTTCTTT. It encodes CSVTWGPAGAFF. The rearrangement links TRBV29-1 to TRBJ1-1; D is possibly TRBD1 (6 bases). There are 12 residues in the CDR3. CDR1 SQVTM and CDR2 ANQGSEA come from the germline V gene. Trimming shortened V by 5 bases and J by 10 bases, and 17 bases separated the two germline ends.

The chain uses TRBV4-3 and TRBJ1-2; maybe TRBD1 (5 bases). CDR3 length: 15 residues. Germline CDR1 is LGHNA and CDR2 is YSLEER. V was pared by 4 bases and J by 4 bases, with 16 bases between. CDR3: CASSLWSGGTYGYTF. DNA of the CDR3: TGCGCCAGCAGCCTCTGGAGTGGGGGGACCTATGGCTACACCTTC.

This CDR3 is CASSLTGTGGFGNTIYF. Here the CDR3 DNA reads TGCGCCAGCAGCTTAACCGGGACAGGGGGTTTCGGAAACACCATATATTTT. This rearrangement joins TRBV5-1 to TRBJ1-3; 11 positions match TRBD1. This CDR3 has 17 residues. From germline, CDR1 is SGHRS and CDR2 YFSETQ. The V gene end was trimmed by 2 bases and the J gene end by 4 bases; junction bases not matched to a gene: 8. Using reference TRBV5-1 and TRBJ1-3 for the parts outside the CDR3, the full variable domain is KAGVTQTPRYLIKTRGQQVTLSCSPISGHRSVSWYQQTPGQGLQFLFEYFSETQRNKGNFPGRFSGRQFSNSRSEMNVSTLELGDSALYLCASSLTGTGGFGNTIYFGEGSWLTVV.

The chain is built from TRBV10-3 and TRBJ1-1; D gene ambiguous. CDR1 ENHRY and CDR2 SYGVKD come from the germline V gene. V was trimmed by 0 bases and J by 1 base, leaving 3 bases between them. This CDR3 spans 13 amino acids. The CDR3 DNA reads as TGTGCCATCAGTGAGTCAGGGAACACTGAAGCTTTCTTT. This sequence encodes CAISESGNTEAFF.

This clone was counted once. V gene TRBV5-6 combines with J gene TRBJ2-3; 9 bases are a match to TRBD1. In germline, CDR1 is SGHDT, CDR2 YYEEEE. After removal of 4 bases from V and 4 bases from J, the junction contained 7 bases not matched to a gene. The CDR3 sequence is 15 residues long. DNA of the CDR3: TGTGCCAGCAGCGGGGGGACAGGGAGGCCAGATACGCAGTATTTT. Translation gives CASSGGTGRPDTQYF.

The chain is built from TRBV6-6 and TRBJ1-2; TRBD1 is a possible D gene (5 bases). There are 13 residues in the CDR3. Germline V CDR1 and CDR2: MNHNY, SVGAGI (reference sequence). V was trimmed by 7 bases and J by 4 bases, leaving 13 bases between them. The chain's CDR3 is CASTSGAGYGYTF. Here the CDR3 DNA reads TGTGCCAGCACCTCCGGGGCGGGCTATGGCTACACCTTC.